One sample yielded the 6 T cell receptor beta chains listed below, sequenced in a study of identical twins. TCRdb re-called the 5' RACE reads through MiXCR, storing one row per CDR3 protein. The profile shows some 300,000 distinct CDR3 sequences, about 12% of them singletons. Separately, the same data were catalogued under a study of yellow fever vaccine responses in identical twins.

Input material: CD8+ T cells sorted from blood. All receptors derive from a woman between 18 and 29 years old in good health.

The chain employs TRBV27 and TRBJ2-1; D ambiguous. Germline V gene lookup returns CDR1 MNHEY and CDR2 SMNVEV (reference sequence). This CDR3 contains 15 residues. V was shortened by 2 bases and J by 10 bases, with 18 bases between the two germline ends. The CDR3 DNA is TGTGCCAGCAGTTTAAAAGGCTGGGTGGGTCCCGAGCAGTTCTTC. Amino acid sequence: CASSLKGWVGPEQFF.

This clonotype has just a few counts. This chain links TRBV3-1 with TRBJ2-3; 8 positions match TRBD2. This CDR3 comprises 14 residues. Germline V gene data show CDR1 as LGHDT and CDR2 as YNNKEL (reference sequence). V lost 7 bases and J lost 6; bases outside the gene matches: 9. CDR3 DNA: TGTGCCAGCATGAGTAGCGGGGTGCGGGATACGCAGTATTTT. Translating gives CASMSSGVRDTQYF.

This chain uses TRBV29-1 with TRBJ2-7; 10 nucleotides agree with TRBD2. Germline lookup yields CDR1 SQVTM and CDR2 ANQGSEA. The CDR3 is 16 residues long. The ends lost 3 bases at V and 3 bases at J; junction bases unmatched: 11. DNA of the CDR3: TGCAGCGTTGAGGGTACTAGCGGGGTGGGGGGCTACGAGCAGTACTTC. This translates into CSVEGTSGVGGYEQYF.

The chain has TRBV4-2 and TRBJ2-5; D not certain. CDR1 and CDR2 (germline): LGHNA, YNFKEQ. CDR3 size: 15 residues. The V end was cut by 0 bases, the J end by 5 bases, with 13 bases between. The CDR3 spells CASSQDLTGEETQYF. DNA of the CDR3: TGTGCCAGCAGCCAAGATCTTACGGGTGAGGAGACCCAGTACTTC.

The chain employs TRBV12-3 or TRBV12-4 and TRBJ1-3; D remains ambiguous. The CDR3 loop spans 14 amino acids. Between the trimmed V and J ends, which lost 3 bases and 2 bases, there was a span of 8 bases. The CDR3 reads CASSFSQTGNTIYF. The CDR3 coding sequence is TGTGCCAGCAGTTTTTCGCAGACTGGAAACACCATATATTTT.

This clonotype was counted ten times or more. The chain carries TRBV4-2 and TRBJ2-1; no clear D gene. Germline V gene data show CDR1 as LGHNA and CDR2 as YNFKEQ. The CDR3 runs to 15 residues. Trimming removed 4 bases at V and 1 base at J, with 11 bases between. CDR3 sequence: CASSPLAESYNEQFF. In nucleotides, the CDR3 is TGTGCCAGCAGCCCCTTGGCGGAATCCTACAATGAGCAGTTCTTC.